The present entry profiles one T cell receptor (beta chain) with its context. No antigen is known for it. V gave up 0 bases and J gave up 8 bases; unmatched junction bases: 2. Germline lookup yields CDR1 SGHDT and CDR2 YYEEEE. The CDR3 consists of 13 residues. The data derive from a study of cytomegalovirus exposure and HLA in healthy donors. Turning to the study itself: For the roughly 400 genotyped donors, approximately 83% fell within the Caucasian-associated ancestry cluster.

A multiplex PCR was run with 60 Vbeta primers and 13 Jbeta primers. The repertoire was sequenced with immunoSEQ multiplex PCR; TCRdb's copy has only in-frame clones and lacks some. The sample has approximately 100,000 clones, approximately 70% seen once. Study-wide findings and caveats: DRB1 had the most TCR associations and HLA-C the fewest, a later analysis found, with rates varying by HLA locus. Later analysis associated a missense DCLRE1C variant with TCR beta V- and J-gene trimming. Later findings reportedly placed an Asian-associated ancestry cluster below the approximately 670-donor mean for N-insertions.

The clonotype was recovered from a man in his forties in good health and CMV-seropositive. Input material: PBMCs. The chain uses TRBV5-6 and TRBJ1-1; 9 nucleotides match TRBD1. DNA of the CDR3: TGTGCCAGCAGCTTGGGGACAGGGGAGGAAGCTTTCTTT. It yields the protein CASSLGTGEEAFF.